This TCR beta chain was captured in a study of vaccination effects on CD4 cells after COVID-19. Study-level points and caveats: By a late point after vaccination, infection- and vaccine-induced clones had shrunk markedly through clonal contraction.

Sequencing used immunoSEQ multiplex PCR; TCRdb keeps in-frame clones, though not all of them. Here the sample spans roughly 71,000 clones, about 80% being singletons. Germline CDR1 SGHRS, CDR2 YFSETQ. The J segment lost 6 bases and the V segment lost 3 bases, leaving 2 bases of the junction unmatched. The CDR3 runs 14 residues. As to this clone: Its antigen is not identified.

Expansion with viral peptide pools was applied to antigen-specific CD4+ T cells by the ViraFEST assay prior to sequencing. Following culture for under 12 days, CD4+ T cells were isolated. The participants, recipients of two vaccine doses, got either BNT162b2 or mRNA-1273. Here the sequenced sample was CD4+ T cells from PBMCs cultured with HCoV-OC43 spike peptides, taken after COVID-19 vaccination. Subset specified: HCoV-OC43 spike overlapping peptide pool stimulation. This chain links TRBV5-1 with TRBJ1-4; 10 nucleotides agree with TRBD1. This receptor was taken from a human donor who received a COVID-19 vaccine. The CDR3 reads CASSSGTGDEKLFF. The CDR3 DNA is TGCGCCAGCAGCTCCGGGACAGGGGATGAAAAACTGTTTTTT.